What follows are 27 T cell receptor beta chains derived from one specimen sequenced in a study of cytomegalovirus exposure and HLA in healthy donors. Both 60 Vbeta primers and 13 Jbeta primers went into the PCR. Libraries were prepared by immunoSEQ multiplex PCR; TCRdb keeps only in-frame clonotypes and omits some of them. The data contain roughly 120,000 clones, more than 8% of them singletons. The sequencing sample was made of PBMCs. These receptors came from a man aged 40-50 years in good health and CMV-seronegative.

The genes are TRBV19 and TRBJ1-5; D possibly corresponds to TRBD1 (6 bases). The CDR3 extends over 15 amino acids. The germline V gene has CDR1 LNHDA and CDR2 SQIVND (reference sequence). Trimming removed 7 bases from V and 1 base from J, with 14 bases in between. CDR3 protein: CASTRTEESNQPQHF. In nucleotides, the CDR3 is TGTGCCAGTACCCGGACAGAGGAGAGCAATCAGCCCCAGCATTTT.

This clone was seen more than once but under ten times. V usage is TRBV18 and J usage is TRBJ1-1; D gene uncertain. The V end was cut by 3 bases, the J end by 6 bases, with 11 bases between. Germline assignment: CDR1 KGHSH and CDR2 LQKENI. The CDR3 spans 13 residues. The CDR3 nucleotides read TGTGCCAGCTCACCGGAGACTTGGGCTGAAGCTTTCTTT. Protein: CASSPETWAEAFF.

The chain has TRBV6-6 and TRBJ1-5; D remains ambiguous. V was cut by 6 bases and J by 2 bases, with 11 bases left in between. In germline, CDR1 is MNHNY, CDR2 SVGAGI (reference sequence). This CDR3 has 14 residues. CDR3 DNA: TGTGCCAGCAGACCCGGCGCGGGCAATCAGCCCCAGCATTTT. This gives the protein CASRPGAGNQPQHF.

The chain has TRBV15 and TRBJ2-7; 10 nucleotides agree with TRBD1. V lost 3 bases and J lost 3; bases outside the gene matches: 32. This CDR3 has 24 amino acids. Germline CDR1 and CDR2: LNHNV and YYDKDF (reference sequence). CDR3 in DNA: TGTGCCACCAGCAGGGACACCAAAAGAACGGGACAGGGGTATGCGGATTTCTATTACTACGAGCAGTACTTC. The encoded protein is CATSRDTKRTGQGYADFYYYEQYF.

This chain uses TRBV5-1 with TRBJ1-5; 9 nucleotides line up with TRBD1. Germline CDR1 is SGHRS and CDR2 is YFSETQ. CDR3 size: 13 residues. Losses at the gene ends were 3 bases for V and 5 bases for J; bases not matched to a gene: 0. The CDR3 nucleotides are TGCGCCAGCAGCTGGACAGGGGATCAGCCCCAGCATTTT. This codes for CASSWTGDQPQHF. Based on the CDR3 plus reference TRBV5-1 and TRBJ1-5, the full variable domain is KAGVTQTPRYLIKTRGQQVTLSCSPISGHRSVSWYQQTPGQGLQFLFEYFSETQRNKGNFPGRFSGRQFSNSRSEMNVSTLELGDSALYLCASSWTGDQPQHFGDGTRLSIL.

The chain combines TRBV6-1 with TRBJ2-1; no clear D gene. Germline V gene data show CDR1 as MNHNS and CDR2 as SASEGT. The ends were cut back, 2 bases at V and 8 bases at J, with 13 bases in the middle. The CDR3 runs to 14 residues. In DNA, the CDR3 is TGTGCCAGCAGTGAAAGTTTCCAGGCCCATGAGCAGTTCTTC. It is translated as CASSESFQAHEQFF.

V is TRBV28 and J is TRBJ2-3; D gene unclear. The V and J ends lost 1 base and 5 bases respectively, with 4 bases between them. Looked up from germline, CDR1 is MDHEN and CDR2 is SYDVKM. This CDR3 spans 12 amino acids. The CDR3 sequence: CASSLYGDTQYF. Here the CDR3 DNA reads TGTGCCAGCAGTTTATACGGAGATACGCAGTATTTT.

This clone was seen more than once but under ten times. The V gene is TRBV11-3, the J gene TRBJ2-3, with 7 bases lining up with TRBD2. Germline CDR1 reads SGHNT; CDR2 reads YENEEA. This CDR3 contains 14 residues. V gave up 1 base and J gave up 6 bases; unmatched junction bases: 4. The CDR3 region is CASSLVGGTDTQYF. The CDR3 DNA reads as TGTGCCAGCAGCTTAGTGGGGGGGACGGATACGCAGTATTTT.

The V call is TRBV27, the J call TRBJ2-1, with 7 nucleotides matching TRBD1. This CDR3 spans 17 amino acids. Per germline, CDR1 MNHEY and CDR2 SMNVEV (reference sequence). V shed 2 bases, J shed 3 bases, and the junction held 10 bases outside the gene matches. CDR3 protein: CASSLGQGDILYNEQFF. DNA for the CDR3: TGTGCCAGCAGTTTAGGGCAGGGGGACATCCTCTACAATGAGCAGTTCTTC.

V usage is TRBV4-3 and J usage is TRBJ2-7; D is unclear. Germline lookup yields CDR1 LGHNA and CDR2 YSLEER. V dropped 2 bases and J dropped 2 bases, with 10 bases sitting between them. The CDR3 has 14 amino acids. CDR3 in amino acids: CASSQSNTPYEQYF. The CDR3 DNA is TGCGCCAGCAGCCAATCGAACACCCCCTACGAGCAGTACTTC.

The chain carries TRBV5-6 and TRBJ1-1; D is unclear. CDR3 length equals 14 residues. The germline V gene has CDR1 SGHDT and CDR2 YYEEEE. With 2 bases removed from V and 6 bases from J, the gap between germline ends came to 14 bases. The CDR3 region is CASSFRQLGPEAFF. The CDR3 nucleotides read TGTGCCAGCAGCTTCAGGCAGCTGGGTCCTGAAGCTTTCTTT.

This clone was observed a handful of times. The V gene is TRBV4-1, the J gene TRBJ1-3; D is unresolved. From germline, CDR1 is MGHRA and CDR2 YSYEKL. The CDR3 has 16 amino acids. The ends were cut back, 1 base at V and 2 bases at J, with 12 bases in the middle. CDR3 nucleotides: TGCGCCAGCAGCCAAGGGCCGCCCAGGACTGGAAACACCATATATTTT. As protein: CASSQGPPRTGNTIYF.

The chain has TRBV28 and TRBJ1-3; 7 positions agree with TRBD1. The CDR3 sequence is 15 residues long. The germline V gene encodes CDR1 MDHEN and CDR2 SYDVKM. J lost 3 bases, V lost 5 bases, and 7 bases had no gene match. In DNA form, the CDR3 reads TGTGCCAGCAGTACAGGGACAGCTCTTGGAAACACCATATATTTT. Translating gives CASSTGTALGNTIYF.

The rearrangement links TRBV30 to TRBJ2-6; D gene ambiguous. V was clipped by 3 bases and J by 0 bases, with 6 bases between them. The CDR3 runs to 14 residues. The germline gives CDR1 GTSNPN, CDR2 SVGIG (reference sequence). The CDR3 here is CAWRSVSGANVLTF. The CDR3 DNA reads as TGTGCCTGGAGATCGGTCTCTGGGGCCAACGTCCTGACTTTC.

This clone showed up just a few times. The chain combines TRBV6-5 with TRBJ1-6, with D unresolved. The CDR3 length is 12 residues. Germline values: CDR1 MNHEY, CDR2 SVGAGI. Deletions cut 3 bases from V and 10 bases from J, with 7 bases between. CDR3 bases: TGTGCCAGCAGTTATGAGAGGTCACCCCTCCACTTT. It specifies CASSYERSPLHF.

V gene TRBV5-1 combines with J gene TRBJ1-2; 9 bases line up with TRBD1. V lost 4 bases, J lost 6 bases, and 4 bases stayed unmatched. The CDR3 totals 13 residues. From germline, CDR1 is SGHRS and CDR2 YFSETQ. This chain's CDR3 is CASSETGGNGYTF. The CDR3 DNA follows: TGCGCCAGCAGCGAGACAGGGGGTAATGGCTACACCTTC.

The chain joins TRBV4-1 to TRBJ1-6, with a tentative D call TRBD1 (5 bases). V lost 1 base and J lost 10, with 17 bases in between. This CDR3 comprises 16 residues. CDR1 and CDR2 (germline): MGHRA, YSYEKL. The CDR3 DNA is TGCGCCAGCAGCCAAGTGGCCCGGCAGGGAGGCTCACCCCTCCACTTT. It translates to CASSQVARQGGSPLHF.

This clone occurred a few times. This chain links TRBV11-2 with TRBJ1-2; possible D gene TRBD1, 5 bases. The V end lost 4 bases, the J end lost 2 bases, and 8 bases lay between the germline ends. The CDR3 is 13 amino acids. Germline V lookup: CDR1 SGHAT, CDR2 FQNNGV. The CDR3 coding sequence is TGTGCCAGCAGCTCCAGGGAAAACTATGGCTACACCTTC. Residues: CASSSRENYGYTF.

This chain joins TRBV29-1 and TRBJ2-2, with D tentatively TRBD2 (7 bases). In germline, CDR1 is SQVTM, CDR2 ANQGSEA. V was cut by 6 bases and J by 5 bases, with 25 bases left in between. The CDR3 contains 17 residues. CDR3 coding DNA: TGCAGCGTGCCAAGGGGGGGAGGATTTTTGGGGACCGGGGAGCTGTTTTTT. It specifies CSVPRGGGFLGTGELFF.

About this clone: The sample carries other DNA sequences with the same CDR3. The V and J genes are TRBV14 and TRBJ2-5, with 8 bases aligning to TRBD2. Germline-derived CDR1 and CDR2 are SGHDN and FVKESK. CDR3 size: 14 residues. V shed 1 base, J shed 4 bases, and the junction held 2 bases outside the gene matches. In DNA form, the CDR3 reads TGTGCCAGCAGCCAAGGACTAGCGACAGAGACCCAGTACTTC. Residues: CASSQGLATETQYF.

The sample holds a few counts of this clone. This chain joins TRBV4-1 and TRBJ2-5, with 10 bases identical to TRBD2. Germline V CDR1 and CDR2: MGHRA, YSYEKL. The CDR3 has 16 residues. The ends lost 1 base at V and 5 bases at J; junction bases unmatched: 7. CDR3 nucleotide sequence: TGCGCCAGCAGCCAAGGTCCAGCGGGGGGGGAGGAGACCCAGTACTTC. Residues: CASSQGPAGGEETQYF.

This clone was picked up a small number of times. The chain is built from TRBV28 and TRBJ1-1; 7 positions agree with TRBD1. CDR3 length: 18 residues. The junction had 19 bases not matched to a gene; V was cut back by 5 bases and J by 4 bases. The germline V gene has CDR1 MDHEN and CDR2 SYDVKM. The CDR3 bases are TGTGCCAGCAGTATAGACAGGGCGGTAGCAGACGTGGGCACTGAAGCTTTCTTT. It specifies CASSIDRAVADVGTEAFF.

This clone was picked up a small number of times. The V gene is TRBV5-8, the J gene TRBJ1-1; D is uncertain. The germline V gene encodes CDR1 SGHTS and CDR2 YDEGEE. This CDR3 has 13 amino acids. Deletions cut 4 bases from V and 5 bases from J, with 12 bases between. The CDR3 sequence is CASSLLGRTEAFF. CDR3 nucleotides: TGTGCCAGCAGCCTACTAGGGAGGACTGAAGCTTTCTTT. The full variable domain, with the rest looked up from reference TRBV5-8 and TRBJ1-1, is EAGVTQSPTHLIKTRGQQATLRCSPISGHTSVYWYQQALGLGLQFLLWYDEGEERNRGNFPPRFSGRQFPNYSSELNVNALELEDSALYLCASSLLGRTEAFFGQGTRLTVV.

J is TRBJ2-1 and V is TRBV7-3; D unclear. Germline V gene lookup returns CDR1 SGHTA and CDR2 FQGTGA. V gave up 1 base and J gave up 0 bases, with 7 bases separating them. This CDR3 is built from 15 residues. CDR3: CASSLSDTSYNEQFF. The CDR3 coding sequence is TGTGCCAGCAGCTTAAGCGACACCTCCTACAATGAGCAGTTCTTC.

The chain recombines TRBV19 with TRBJ2-7; TRBD1 might be the D (6 bases). Germline V CDR1 and CDR2: LNHDA, SQIVND (reference sequence). With 3 bases removed from V and 3 bases from J, the gap between germline ends came to 15 bases. The CDR3 covers 15 residues. The CDR3 loop reads CASSIGWDMDYEQYF. CDR3 coding DNA: TGTGCCAGTAGTATCGGCTGGGACATGGACTACGAGCAGTACTTC.

This chain joins TRBV27 and TRBJ2-1; D might be TRBD1 (5 bases). Between the trimmed V and J ends, which lost 6 bases and 0 bases, there was a span of 12 bases. Germline lookup yields CDR1 MNHEY and CDR2 SMNVEV (reference sequence). The CDR3 runs 15 residues. The CDR3 DNA reads as TGTGCCAGCAGGTCGGGTGACAGCTCCTACAATGAGCAGTTCTTC. Encoded protein: CASRSGDSSYNEQFF.

This clone appeared a few times. The chain uses TRBV7-3 and TRBJ1-1, with D tentatively TRBD1 (5 bases). Germline V gene data show CDR1 as SGHTA and CDR2 as FQGTGA. This CDR3 comprises 13 residues. V was clipped by 5 bases and J by 7 bases, with 14 bases between them. CDR3 sequence: CASSNDGGDEAFF. The CDR3 DNA reads as TGTGCCAGCAGCAATGACGGGGGGGATGAAGCTTTCTTT.